This T cell receptor beta chain was captured in a study of blood T cell repertoires in COVID-19. Study overall: There were acute and convalescent COVID-19 samples, and they came from the United States, Italy and Spain.

Some clones are missing from TCRdb's copy, which holds only in-frame ones; the method was immunoSEQ multiplex PCR. Of hundreds of thousands of clones listed, 70% to 90% are singletons. The CDR3 runs 15 residues. The germline gives CDR1 MNHEY, CDR2 SVGAGI. After removal of 6 bases from V and 0 bases from J, the junction contained 7 bases not matched to a gene. Participants were placed into cohorts based on the clinical history they reported. Donors in Cohort 3 counted as recovered after two negative PCRs, clearance, or symptom resolution. This sequence joins TRBV6-5 and TRBJ1-1, with 7 bases that match TRBD1. Material: PBMCs or T cells enriched from blood (not recorded which). The sequence derives from a woman in her fifties or sixties who had recovered from COVID-19. The CDR3 sequence is CASSHRQGLNTEAFF. The CDR3 bases are TGTGCCAGCAGCCACCGACAGGGTTTGAACACTGAAGCTTTCTTT.